A selection of T cell receptor beta chains follows, all from one sample in a study of shared clonotypes between healthy human individuals. The assay was immunoSEQ multiplex PCR, and TCRdb's table has in-frame clones only and misses some. The table shows some 2.1 million clones, with 80% to 95% occurring only once. The sample was naive CD8+ T cells from PBMCs. The source of these receptors is a man younger than 35 in good health. Some clones in this sample may be carry-over from other donors' samples. The CDR3 runs from the conserved cysteine through the conserved F or W. The order of the fields is clone size, D gene, J gene, V gene, CDR3 protein, CDR3 DNA. The D gene is left open where the match is weak. Clone size is given for some rows only: seen once, a few or many times, or a class if the clone is expanded.

.,.,TRBJ2-2,TRBV28,CASSLSWNTGELFF,TGTGCCAGCAGTTTAAGTTGGAACACCGGGGAGCTGTTTTTT
.,.,TRBJ2-3,TRBV2,CASSDLRVGSSTDTQYF,TGTGCCAGCAGTGACTTGCGGGTTGGCTCTAGCACAGATACGCAGTATTTT
.,TRBD2,TRBJ2-1,TRBV27,CASSLLAGPYNEQFF,TGTGCCAGCAGTTTGCTAGCGGGGCCCTACAATGAGCAGTTCTTC
once,.,TRBJ1-4,TRBV2,CASSYRASAGEKLFF,TGTGCCAGCAGTTACAGGGCATCGGCCGGTGAAAAACTGTTTTTT
once,.,TRBJ2-3,TRBV29-1,CSVEPGDTDTQYF,TGCAGCGTTGAACCCGGGGACACAGATACGCAGTATTTT
.,.,TRBJ1-4,TRBV4-3,CASSRYLREKLFF,TGCGCCAGCAGCCGGTACCTTAGAGAAAAACTGTTTTTT
.,.,TRBJ2-3,TRBV10-2,CASSESRVGDTQYF,TGCGCCAGCAGTGAATCCAGGGTGGGAGATACGCAGTATTTT
.,.,TRBJ1-1,TRBV27,CASSPSSGHLTLEAFF,TGTGCCAGCAGCCCCAGTTCCGGACACCTCACCCTTGAAGCTTTCTTT
.,TRBD2,TRBJ2-7,TRBV27,CASSLSWGPPGGYEQYF,TGTGCCAGCAGTTTATCATGGGGACCTCCGGGAGGCTACGAGCAGTACTTC
.,TRBD1,TRBJ2-5,TRBV29-1,CSVEGVGTAYQETQYF,TGCAGCGTTGAAGGTGTGGGGACAGCGTACCAAGAGACCCAGTACTTC
.,.,TRBJ2-7,TRBV27,CASGLDGTTAYEQYF,TGTGCCAGCGGCCTGGACGGCACCACCGCCTACGAGCAGTACTTC
.,.,TRBJ2-3,TRBV4-3,CASSQGDTRTDTQYF,TGCGCCAGCAGCCAAGGGGACACCCGCACAGATACGCAGTATTTT
once,TRBD1,TRBJ2-1,TRBV6-5,CASSGTGNEQFF,TGTGCCAGCAGCGGGACAGGGAATGAGCAGTTCTTC
.,.,TRBJ2-7,TRBV7-2,CASSLPPRKGEQYF,TGTGCCAGCAGCTTACCTCCGCGAAAGGGCGAGCAGTACTTC
.,TRBD1,TRBJ1-3,TRBV7-9,CASSPTQGRTGSRNTIYF,TGTGCCAGCAGCCCCACTCAAGGCCGGACAGGGTCGAGAAACACCATATATTTT
.,TRBD2,TRBJ2-2,TRBV27,CASTIAGEGTGELFF,TGTGCCAGCACCATAGCGGGAGAGGGCACCGGGGAGCTGTTTTTT
.,.,TRBJ2-1,TRBV9,CASSAPEGVHNEQFF,TGTGCCAGCAGCGCTCCGGAAGGGGTCCACAATGAGCAGTTCTTC
once,TRBD2,TRBJ2-3,TRBV6-5,CASTKGTSGHDTQYF,TGTGCCAGCACCAAAGGGACTAGCGGGCATGATACGCAGTATTTT
few,.,TRBJ1-5,TRBV9,CASSAQGSNQPQHF,TGTGCCAGCAGCGCCCAGGGATCGAATCAGCCCCAGCATTTT
.,.,TRBJ1-6,TRBV6-5,CASSSTGLFNSPLHF,TGTGCCAGCAGCTCCACCGGCCTCTTTAATTCACCCCTCCACTTT
.,TRBD2,TRBJ2-1,TRBV2,CASSESPYREGSYNEQFF,TGTGCCAGCAGTGAGTCCCCTTATCGGGAGGGCTCCTACAATGAGCAGTTCTTC
.,.,TRBJ2-7,TRBV6-1,CASSRGQWVGEQYF,TGTGCCAGCAGTCGGGGCCAGTGGGTCGGGGAGCAGTACTTC
once,TRBD1,TRBJ2-7,TRBV29-1,CSVLGQGGEQYF,TGCAGCGTTCTAGGACAGGGAGGCGAGCAGTACTTC
.,.,TRBJ1-1,TRBV6-5,CASGEWGTEAFF,TGTGCCAGCGGCGAATGGGGCACTGAAGCTTTCTTT
few,TRBD1,TRBJ2-2,TRBV9,CASSQTGTGELFF,TGTGCCAGCAGCCAGACAGGGACCGGGGAGCTGTTTTTT
.,TRBD2,TRBJ2-7,TRBV29-1,CSVELREAPYEQYF,TGCAGCGTTGAACTGCGGGAGGCTCCCTACGAGCAGTACTTC
.,.,TRBJ1-5,TRBV9,CASSVGGGNQPQHF,TGTGCCAGCAGCGTAGGGGGTGGGAATCAGCCCCAGCATTTT
once,.,TRBJ2-7,TRBV2,CASSEAGTSGLFYEQYF,TGTGCCAGCAGTGAAGCTGGGACCAGCGGACTATTCTACGAGCAGTACTTC
.,TRBD1,TRBJ2-7,TRBV27,CARLGTDYEQYF,TGTGCCAGACTCGGGACAGACTACGAGCAGTACTTC
.,.,TRBJ2-1,TRBV30,CAWSVSGPGGQFF,TGTGCCTGGAGTGTAAGTGGGCCCGGGGGGCAGTTCTTC
.,.,TRBJ2-2,TRBV28,CASSPTGELFF,TGTGCCAGCAGTCCAACCGGGGAGCTGTTTTTT
.,.,TRBJ2-1,TRBV6-1,CASSDGVHEQFF,TGTGCCAGCAGCGATGGGGTCCATGAGCAGTTCTTC
.,.,TRBJ2-7,TRBV25-1,CASSDFLTYEQYF,TGTGCCAGCAGTGACTTTCTGACCTACGAGCAGTACTTC
.,TRBD2,TRBJ2-2,TRBV7-3,CASSLNSGRPTGELFF,TGTGCCAGCAGCTTAAATAGCGGGAGGCCGACCGGGGAGCTGTTTTTT
.,TRBD1,TRBJ2-1,TRBV14,CASSQVRNRDSLPYNEQFF,TGTGCCAGCAGCCAAGTACGTAATCGGGACAGTCTCCCCTACAATGAGCAGTTCTTC
.,.,TRBJ2-2,TRBV11-2,CASSIGASLFAGELFF,TGTGCCAGCAGCATAGGGGCCTCGTTGTTCGCCGGGGAGCTGTTTTTT
.,TRBD1,TRBJ2-6,TRBV5-4,CASSLEVWDRDSGANVLTF,TGTGCCAGCAGCTTGGAGGTCTGGGACAGGGACTCTGGGGCCAACGTCCTGACTTTC
.,.,TRBJ2-2,TRBV13,CASSPRQGRETGELFF,TGTGCCAGCAGCCCGAGACAGGGGCGGGAGACCGGGGAGCTGTTTTTT
.,.,TRBJ2-7,TRBV28,CASRRPGPLPYEQYF,TGTGCCAGCAGAAGACCCGGACCTTTACCCTACGAGCAGTACTTC
.,.,TRBJ2-7,TRBV7-9,CASSSGRYEQYF,TGTGCCAGCAGCTCAGGGAGGTACGAGCAGTACTTC
.,.,TRBJ1-2,TRBV28,CASSLMGGADGYTF,TGTGCCAGCAGTTTAATGGGGGGCGCGGATGGCTACACCTTC
.,.,TRBJ2-7,TRBV7-8,CASSFPGDAYEQYF,TGTGCCAGCAGCTTTCCCGGGGATGCCTACGAGCAGTACTTC
.,TRBD1,TRBJ2-2,TRBV4-2,CASSPNRGNTGELFF,TGTGCCAGCAGCCCCAACAGGGGGAACACCGGGGAGCTGTTTTTT
.,.,TRBJ2-5,TRBV19,CASSIYGTGETQYF,TGTGCCAGTAGTATTTACGGGACTGGGGAGACCCAGTACTTC
.,.,TRBJ2-2,TRBV6-5,CASRGGELFF,TGTGCCAGCAGGGGGGGGGAGCTGTTTTTT
.,.,TRBJ1-2,TRBV10-1,CASRVKRRLHNYGYTF,TGCGCCAGCAGGGTAAAGAGGAGGCTACATAACTATGGCTACACCTTC
.,TRBD2,TRBJ2-1,TRBV29-1,CSVRGSSGLGSYNEQFF,TGCAGCGTGAGGGGCTCTTCGGGACTAGGCTCCTACAATGAGCAGTTCTTC
once,.,TRBJ1-1,TRBV5-6,CASSLVGAGTEAFF,TGTGCCAGCAGCTTGGTGGGTGCCGGGACTGAAGCTTTCTTT
.,TRBD2,TRBJ2-1,TRBV11-2,CASSSGTRNNEQFF,TGTGCCAGCAGCTCCGGGACTAGAAACAATGAGCAGTTCTTC
.,.,TRBJ1-1,TRBV15,CATSRDRIPNTEAFF,TGTGCCACCAGCAGAGACAGGATCCCGAACACTGAAGCTTTCTTT
.,TRBD1,TRBJ1-1,TRBV5-5,CASSVGQGYTEAFF,TGTGCCAGCAGCGTGGGACAGGGCTACACTGAAGCTTTCTTT
.,TRBD1,TRBJ1-2,TRBV18,CASSPPSWDRVNYGYTF,TGTGCCAGCTCACCACCCTCCTGGGACAGAGTTAACTATGGCTACACCTTC
once,.,TRBJ2-5,TRBV28,CASSLRRWGSQETQYF,TGTGCCAGCAGTTTGAGGAGGTGGGGGAGCCAAGAGACCCAGTACTTC
.,TRBD2,TRBJ2-1,TRBV7-2,CASSDGLANEQFF,TGTGCCAGCAGCGATGGACTAGCCAATGAGCAGTTCTTC
.,.,TRBJ1-2,TRBV4-1,CASSQVADGSNYGYTF,TGCGCCAGCAGCCAAGTTGCCGACGGATCTAACTATGGCTACACCTTC
.,.,TRBJ1-5,TRBV27,CASSPIGRDQPQHF,TGTGCCAGCAGCCCGATCGGCAGGGATCAGCCCCAGCATTTT
.,.,TRBJ1-5,TRBV5-1,CASSPDDSNQPQHF,TGCGCCAGCAGTCCGGACGATAGCAATCAGCCCCAGCATTTT